This T cell receptor beta chain was captured in a study of blood T cell repertoires in COVID-19. Profiling relied on immunoSEQ multiplex PCR, and the TCRdb table lists in-frame clones only, not all of them. Among around 260,000 clones listed, approximately 88% were seen once. CDR1 GTSNPN and CDR2 SVGIG come from the germline V gene (reference sequence). V lost 1 base and J 3 bases, leaving 4 bases between the germline ends. The CDR3 runs 11 residues. Sequencing was carried out using peripheral blood. The gene calls are TRBV30 and TRBJ2-7; no firm D call. The receptor comes from a human donor in a cohort sampled during active COVID-19. CDR3 in amino acids: CAWSAIYEQYF. DNA for the CDR3: TGTGCCTGGAGTGCCATCTACGAGCAGTACTTC.